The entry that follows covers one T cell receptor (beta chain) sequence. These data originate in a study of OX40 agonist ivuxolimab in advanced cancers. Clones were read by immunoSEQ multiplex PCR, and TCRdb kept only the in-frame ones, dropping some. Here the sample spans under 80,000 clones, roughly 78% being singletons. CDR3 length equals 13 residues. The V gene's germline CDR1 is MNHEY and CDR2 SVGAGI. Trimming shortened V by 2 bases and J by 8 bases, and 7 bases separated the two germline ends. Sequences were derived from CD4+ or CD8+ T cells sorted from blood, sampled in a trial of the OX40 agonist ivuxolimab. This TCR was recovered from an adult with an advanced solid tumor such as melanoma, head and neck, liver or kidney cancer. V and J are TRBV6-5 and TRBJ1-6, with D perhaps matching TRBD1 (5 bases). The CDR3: CASSYEGDSPLHF. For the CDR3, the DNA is TGTGCCAGCAGTTACGAAGGGGATTCACCCCTCCACTTT.